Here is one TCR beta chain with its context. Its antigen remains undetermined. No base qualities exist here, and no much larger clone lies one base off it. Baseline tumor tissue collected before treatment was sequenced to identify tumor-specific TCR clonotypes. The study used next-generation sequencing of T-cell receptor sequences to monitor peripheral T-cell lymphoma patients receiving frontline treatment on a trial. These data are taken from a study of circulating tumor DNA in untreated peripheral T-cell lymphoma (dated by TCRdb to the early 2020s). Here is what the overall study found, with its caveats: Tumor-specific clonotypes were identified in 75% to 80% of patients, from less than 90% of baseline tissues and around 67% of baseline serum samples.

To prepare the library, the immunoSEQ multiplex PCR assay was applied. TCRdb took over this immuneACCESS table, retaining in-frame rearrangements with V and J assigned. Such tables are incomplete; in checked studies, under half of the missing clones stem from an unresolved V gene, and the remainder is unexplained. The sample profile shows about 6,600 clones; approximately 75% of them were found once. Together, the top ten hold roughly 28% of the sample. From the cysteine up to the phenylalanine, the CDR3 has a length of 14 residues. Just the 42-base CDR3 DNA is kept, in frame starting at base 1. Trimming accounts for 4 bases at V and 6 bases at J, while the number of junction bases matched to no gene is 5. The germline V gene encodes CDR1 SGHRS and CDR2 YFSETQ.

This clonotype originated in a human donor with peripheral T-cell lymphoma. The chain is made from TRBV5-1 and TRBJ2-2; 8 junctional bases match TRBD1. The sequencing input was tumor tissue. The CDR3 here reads CASSPGQVAGELFF. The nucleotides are TGCGCCAGCAGCCCGGGACAGGTGGCCGGGGAGCTGTTTTTT. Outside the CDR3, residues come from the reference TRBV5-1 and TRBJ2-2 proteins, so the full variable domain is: KAGVTQTPRYLIKTRGQQVTLSCSPISGHRSVSWYQQTPGQGLQFLFEYFSETQRNKGNFPGRFSGRQFSNSRSEMNVSTLELGDSALYLCASSPGQVAGELFFGEGSRLTVL.